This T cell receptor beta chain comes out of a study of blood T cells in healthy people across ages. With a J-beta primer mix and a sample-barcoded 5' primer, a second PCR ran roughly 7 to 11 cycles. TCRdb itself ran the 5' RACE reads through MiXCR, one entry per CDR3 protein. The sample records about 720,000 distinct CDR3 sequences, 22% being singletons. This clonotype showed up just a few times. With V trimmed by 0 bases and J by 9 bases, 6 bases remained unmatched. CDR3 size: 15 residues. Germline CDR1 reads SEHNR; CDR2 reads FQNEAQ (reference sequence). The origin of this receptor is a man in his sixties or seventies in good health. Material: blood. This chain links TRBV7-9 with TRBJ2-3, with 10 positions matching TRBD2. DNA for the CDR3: TGTGCCAGCAGCTTAGCAACTAGCGGGGACAAAACGCAGTATTTT. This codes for CASSLATSGDKTQYF.